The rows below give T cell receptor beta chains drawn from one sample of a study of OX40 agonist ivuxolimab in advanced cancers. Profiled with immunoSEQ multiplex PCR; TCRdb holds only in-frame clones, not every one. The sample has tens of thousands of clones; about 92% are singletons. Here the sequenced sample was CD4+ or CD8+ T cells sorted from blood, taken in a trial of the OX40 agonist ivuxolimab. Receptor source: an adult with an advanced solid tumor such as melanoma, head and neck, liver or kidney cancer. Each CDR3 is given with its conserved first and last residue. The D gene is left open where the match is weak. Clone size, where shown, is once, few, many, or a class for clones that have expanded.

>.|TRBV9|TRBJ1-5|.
TGTGCCAGCAGCGTAGAGGGGAGAGGCAATCAGCCCCAGCATTTT
CASSVEGRGNQPQHF
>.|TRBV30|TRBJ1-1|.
TGTGCCTGGAGAGAGGGAGGCACTGAAGCTTTCTTT
CAWREGGTEAFF
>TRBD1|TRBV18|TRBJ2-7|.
TGTGCCAGCTCACCGGGTCGTACAGGGGGCTCCCCCTACGAGCAGTACTTC
CASSPGRTGGSPYEQYF
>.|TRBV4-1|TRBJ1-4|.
TGCGCCAGCAGCCAAGGACCGGTGGAAAAACTGTTTTTT
CASSQGPVEKLFF
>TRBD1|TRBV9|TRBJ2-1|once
TGTGCCAGCAGCCCGTCGGGGGCAGGGGGCCCTGAGCAGTTCTTC
CASSPSGAGGPEQFF
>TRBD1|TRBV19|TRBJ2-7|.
TGTGCCAGTAGTATTGCTCTGACAGGGTCCTCCTACGAGCAGTACTTC
CASSIALTGSSYEQYF
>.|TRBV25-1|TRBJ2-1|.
TGTGCCAGCAGTGAATGGGGCGGGCTCGATGAGCAGTTCTTC
CASSEWGGLDEQFF
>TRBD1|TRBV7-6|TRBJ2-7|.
TGTGCCAGCAGCTTAAGAGGGACAGGGCAGACCTACGAGCAGTACTTC
CASSLRGTGQTYEQYF
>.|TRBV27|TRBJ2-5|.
TGTGCCAGCAGTTCCAGGGCCCAAGAGACCCAGTACTTC
CASSSRAQETQYF
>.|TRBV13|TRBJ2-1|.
TGTGCCAGCAGCTTTAACTGGAGCTCCTACAATGAGCAGTTCTTC
CASSFNWSSYNEQFF
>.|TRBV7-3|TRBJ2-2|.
TGTGCCAGCAGCTTATTTAAGGGTGACACCGGGGAGCTGTTTTTT
CASSLFKGDTGELFF
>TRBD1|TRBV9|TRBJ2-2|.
TGTGCCAGCAGCGACCCAGGGGGCCTTAGCACCGGGGAGCTGTTTTTT
CASSDPGGLSTGELFF
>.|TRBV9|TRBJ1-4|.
TGTGCCAGCAGCGCCGCCCGAGACAGCACTAATGAAAAACTGTTTTTT
CASSAARDSTNEKLFF
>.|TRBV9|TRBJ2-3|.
TGTGCCAGCAGCGCGGGAAGCACAGATACGCAGTATTTT
CASSAGSTDTQYF
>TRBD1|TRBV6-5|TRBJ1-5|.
TGTGCCAGCAGTTCGGAGACAGGGGGCGTCAATCAGCCCCAGCATTTT
CASSSETGGVNQPQHF
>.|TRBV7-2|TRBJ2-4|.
TGTGCCAGCAGCTTAGTAGGGGGTGCGGACCCTCGGCTTCAGTACTTC
CASSLVGGADPRLQYF
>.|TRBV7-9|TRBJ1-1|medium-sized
TGTGCCAGCAGCTTCGGTGTAGCCGAAGCTTTCTTT
CASSFGVAEAFF
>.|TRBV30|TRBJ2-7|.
TGTGCCTGGAGTGTCAAGAATACCTCTAAGTACTTC
CAWSVKNTSKYF
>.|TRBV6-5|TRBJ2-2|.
TGTGCCAGCAGTTACGATGACACCGGGGAGCTGTTTTTT
CASSYDDTGELFF
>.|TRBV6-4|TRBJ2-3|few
TGTGCCAGCAGTGATTACGCGGACAGCACAGATACGCAGTATTTT
CASSDYADSTDTQYF
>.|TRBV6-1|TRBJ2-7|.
TGTGCCAGCAGTGAAGGGGGGCCGCCCTACGAGCAGTACTTC
CASSEGGPPYEQYF
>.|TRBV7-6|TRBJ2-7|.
TGTGCCAGCAGCTTAGGTGGCAGGGCGTCCTACGAGCAGTACTTC
CASSLGGRASYEQYF
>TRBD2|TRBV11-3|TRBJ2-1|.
TGTGCCAGCAGCTTAGGGGGGGAGGGCCGGAACAATGAGCAGTTCTTC
CASSLGGEGRNNEQFF
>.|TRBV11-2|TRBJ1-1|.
TGTGCCAGCAGCCTGGGACACCTGAACACTGAAGCTTTCTTT
CASSLGHLNTEAFF
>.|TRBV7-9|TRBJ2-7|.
TGTGCCAGCAGCTTATTACGGGGGTACGAGCAGTACTTC
CASSLLRGYEQYF
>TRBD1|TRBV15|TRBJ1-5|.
TGTGCCACCAGCAGGGACAGGGGGATGAATCAGCCCCAGCATTTT
CATSRDRGMNQPQHF
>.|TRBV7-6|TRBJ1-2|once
TGTGCCAGCAGCTTATATACCGCAGGATGGGGGAATGGCTACACCTTC
CASSLYTAGWGNGYTF
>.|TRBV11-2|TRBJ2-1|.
TGTGCGTGCCAGGGGAGCGTATATAATGAGCAGTTCTTC
CACQGSVYNEQFF
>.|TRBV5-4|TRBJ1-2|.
TGTGCCAGCAGCTCCGCGGGCGGGGGTTATGGCTACACCTTC
CASSSAGGGYGYTF
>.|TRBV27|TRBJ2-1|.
TGTGCCAGCAGTTCTTTGGCGGGGAATTACAATGAGCAGTTCTTC
CASSSLAGNYNEQFF
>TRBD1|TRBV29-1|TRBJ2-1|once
TGCAGCGTTGAAGCCGGGACAGGGCGGGACAATGAGCAGTTCTTC
CSVEAGTGRDNEQFF
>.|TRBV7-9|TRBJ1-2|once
TGTGCCAGCAGCCCACCCCCAGGGTTTGGCTACACCTTC
CASSPPPGFGYTF
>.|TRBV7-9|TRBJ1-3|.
TGTGCCAGCAGCTCACAAGGGACCTCTGGAAACACCATATATTTT
CASSSQGTSGNTIYF
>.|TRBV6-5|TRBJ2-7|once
TGTGCCAGCAGTTACAAAGACAGCTCCTACGAGCAGTACTTC
CASSYKDSSYEQYF
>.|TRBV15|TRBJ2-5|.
TGTGCCACCAGCAGAAGCCCCGGATCCCAGTACTTC
CATSRSPGSQYF
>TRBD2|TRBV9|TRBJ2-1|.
TGTGCCAGCAGCGTAGATTTACGAGCGGGGACCTACAATGAGCAGTTCTTC
CASSVDLRAGTYNEQFF
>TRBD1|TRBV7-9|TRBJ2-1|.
TGTGCCAGCGGGCGTAGGGAGACAGGGGACAATGAGCAGTTCTTC
CASGRRETGDNEQFF